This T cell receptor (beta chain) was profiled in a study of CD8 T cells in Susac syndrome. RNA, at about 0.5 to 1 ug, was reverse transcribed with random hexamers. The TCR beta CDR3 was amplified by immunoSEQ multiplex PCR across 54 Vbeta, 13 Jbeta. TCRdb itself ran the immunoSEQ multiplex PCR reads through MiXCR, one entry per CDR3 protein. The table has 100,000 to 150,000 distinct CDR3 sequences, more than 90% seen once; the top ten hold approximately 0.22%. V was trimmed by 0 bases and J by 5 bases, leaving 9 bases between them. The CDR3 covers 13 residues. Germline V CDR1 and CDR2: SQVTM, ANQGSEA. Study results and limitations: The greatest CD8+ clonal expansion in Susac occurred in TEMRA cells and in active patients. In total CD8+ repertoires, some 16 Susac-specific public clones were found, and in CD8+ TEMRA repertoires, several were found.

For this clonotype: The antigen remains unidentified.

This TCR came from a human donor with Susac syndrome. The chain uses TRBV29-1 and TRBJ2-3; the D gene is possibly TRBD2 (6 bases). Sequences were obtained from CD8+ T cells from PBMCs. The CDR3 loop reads CSVEDGSGDTQYF. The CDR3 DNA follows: TGCAGCGTTGAAGACGGGAGCGGAGATACGCAGTATTTT.